Included here is one T cell receptor beta chain sequence, with context. The primer mix had 60 Vbeta and 13 Jbeta primers. TCRdb keeps only in-frame clones here, not all; method: immunoSEQ multiplex PCR. The data contain some 150,000 clones, 60% to 80% of them singletons. The data derive from a study of cytomegalovirus exposure and HLA in healthy donors. Study background: Of approximately 400 genotyped donors, about 80% clustered with self-reported Caucasian donors.

CDR3 length: 13 residues. V was trimmed by 3 bases and J by 7 bases, leaving 10 bases between them. Germline V lookup: CDR1 KGHSH, CDR2 LQKENI. Material for sequencing was PBMCs. V gene TRBV18 combines with J gene TRBJ1-5; the D is unclear. The TCR originated in a man aged 50-60 years in good health and CMV-seropositive. CDR3 nucleotides: TGTGCCAGCTCACCTCCACCTGGCCAGCCCCAGCATTTT. It is translated as CASSPPPGQPQHF. The full variable domain, rest sourced from reference TRBV18 and TRBJ1-5, is NAGVMQNPRHLVRRRGQEARLRCSPMKGHSHVYWYRQLPEEGLKFMVYLQKENIIDESGMPKERFSAEFPKEGPSILRIQQVVRGDSAAYFCASSPPPGQPQHFGDGTRLSIL.